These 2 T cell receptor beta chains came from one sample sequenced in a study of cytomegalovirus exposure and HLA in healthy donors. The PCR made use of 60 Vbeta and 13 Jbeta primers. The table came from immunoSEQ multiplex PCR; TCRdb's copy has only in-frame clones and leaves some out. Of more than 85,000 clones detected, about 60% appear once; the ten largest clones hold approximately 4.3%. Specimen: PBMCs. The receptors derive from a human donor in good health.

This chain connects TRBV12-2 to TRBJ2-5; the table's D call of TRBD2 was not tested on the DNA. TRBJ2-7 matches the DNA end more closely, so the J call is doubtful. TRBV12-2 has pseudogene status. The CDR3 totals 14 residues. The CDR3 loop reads CASRSCSYSYEQYF. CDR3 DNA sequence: TGTGCAAGTCGCTCTTGCTCCTACTCCTACGAGCAGTACTTC.

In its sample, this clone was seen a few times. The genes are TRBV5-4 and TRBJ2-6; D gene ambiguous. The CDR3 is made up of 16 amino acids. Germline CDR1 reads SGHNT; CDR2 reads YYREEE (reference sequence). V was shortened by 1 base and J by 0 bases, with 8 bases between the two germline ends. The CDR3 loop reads CASSLRGTSGANVLTF. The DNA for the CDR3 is TGTGCCAGCAGCTTGCGCGGAACCTCTGGGGCCAACGTCCTGACTTTC.